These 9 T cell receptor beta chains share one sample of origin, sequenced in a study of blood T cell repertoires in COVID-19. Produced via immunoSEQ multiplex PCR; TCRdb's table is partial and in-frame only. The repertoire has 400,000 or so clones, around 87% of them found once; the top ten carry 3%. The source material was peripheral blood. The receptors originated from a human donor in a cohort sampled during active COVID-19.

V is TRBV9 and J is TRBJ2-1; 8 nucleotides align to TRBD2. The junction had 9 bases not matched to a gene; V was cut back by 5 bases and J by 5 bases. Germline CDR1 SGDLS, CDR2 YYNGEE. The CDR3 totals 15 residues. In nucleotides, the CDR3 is TGTGCCAGCAGTTATGGACTAGCCCTCAACAATGAGCAGTTCTTC. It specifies CASSYGLALNNEQFF.

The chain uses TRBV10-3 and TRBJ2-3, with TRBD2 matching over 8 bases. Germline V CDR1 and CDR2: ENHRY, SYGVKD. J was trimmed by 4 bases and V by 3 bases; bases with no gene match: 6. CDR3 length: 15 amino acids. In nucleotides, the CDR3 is TGTGCCATCAGTGACGGCGGGGGGTACCCAGATACGCAGTATTTT. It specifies CAISDGGGYPDTQYF.

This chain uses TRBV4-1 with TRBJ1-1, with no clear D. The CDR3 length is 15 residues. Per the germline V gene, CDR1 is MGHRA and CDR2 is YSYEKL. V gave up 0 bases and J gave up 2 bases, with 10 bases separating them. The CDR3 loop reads CASSQDIGRNTEAFF. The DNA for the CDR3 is TGCGCCAGCAGCCAAGATATAGGGAGAAACACTGAAGCTTTCTTT.

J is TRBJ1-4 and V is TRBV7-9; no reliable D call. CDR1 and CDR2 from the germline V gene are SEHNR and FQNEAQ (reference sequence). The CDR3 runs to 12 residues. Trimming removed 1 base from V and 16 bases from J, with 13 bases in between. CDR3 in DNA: TGTGCCAGCAGCTTAGATGACACGCGATCGTTTTTT. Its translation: CASSLDDTRSFF. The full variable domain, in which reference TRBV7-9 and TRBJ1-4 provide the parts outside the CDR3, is DTGVSQNPRHKITKRGQNVTFRCDPISEHNRLYWYRQTLGQGPEFLTYFQNEAQLEKSRLLSDRFSAERPKGSFSTLEIQRTEQGDSAMYLCASSLDDTRSFFGSGTQLSVL.

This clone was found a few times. The CDR3 sequence: CASSRDSADTQYF. The CDR3 DNA sequence: TGTGCCAGCAGCCGGGATTCGGCAGATACGCAGTATTTT. The J gene is TRBJ2-3, the V gene TRBV12-3 or TRBV12-4, with D tentatively TRBD2 (5 bases). The CDR3 is 13 amino acids. V was shortened by 6 bases and J by 4 bases, with 11 bases between the two germline ends.

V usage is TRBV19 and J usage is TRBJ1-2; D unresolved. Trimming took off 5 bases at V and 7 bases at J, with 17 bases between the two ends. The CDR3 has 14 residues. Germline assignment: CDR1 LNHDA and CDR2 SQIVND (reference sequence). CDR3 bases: TGTGCCAGTAGTCTTGACACAGCTCTGAGTGGCTACACCTTC. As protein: CASSLDTALSGYTF.

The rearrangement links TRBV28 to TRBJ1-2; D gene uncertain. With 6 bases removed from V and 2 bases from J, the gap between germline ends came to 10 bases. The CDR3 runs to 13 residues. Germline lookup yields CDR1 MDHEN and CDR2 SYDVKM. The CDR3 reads CASRTGYNYGYTF. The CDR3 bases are TGTGCCAGCAGGACCGGGTACAACTATGGCTACACCTTC.

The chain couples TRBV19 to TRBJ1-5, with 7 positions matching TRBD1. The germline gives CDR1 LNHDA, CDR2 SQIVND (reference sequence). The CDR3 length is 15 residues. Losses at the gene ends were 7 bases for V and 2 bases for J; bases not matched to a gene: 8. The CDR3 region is CASTQGVRGNQPQHF. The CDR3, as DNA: TGTGCCAGTACCCAGGGGGTGAGGGGCAATCAGCCCCAGCATTTT.

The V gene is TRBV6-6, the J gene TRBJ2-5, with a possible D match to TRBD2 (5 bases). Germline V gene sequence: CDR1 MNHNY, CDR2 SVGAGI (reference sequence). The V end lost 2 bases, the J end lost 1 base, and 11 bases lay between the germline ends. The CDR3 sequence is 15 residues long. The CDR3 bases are TGTGCCAGCAGTTACCGGGGTAGAACCCAAGAGACCCAGTACTTC. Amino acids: CASSYRGRTQETQYF.